In its sample, the clone carrying this TCR beta chain was seen a few times. The antigen is not known. Germline V gives CDR1 LGHNA, CDR2 YNFKEQ. J lost 0 bases, V lost 0 bases, and 7 bases had no gene match. The CDR3 covers 18 residues. From about 0.4 ug of RNA, a library with molecular barcoded alpha/delta and beta/gamma adaptors was made. From the reads, TCRdb called clonotypes with MiXCR, one entry per CDR3 protein. The table includes about 130,000 distinct CDR3 sequences, around 13% detected once. The data were taken from a study of read filtering for tumor transcriptome and immune sequencing. Overall study results and limits: In IR-seq, single-read clonotypes were approximately 79% of clonotypes but about 3.5% of reads. Compared with RNA-seq, IR-seq gave much higher clonotype depth and reliability.

The genes are TRBV4-2 and TRBJ1-4; 7 positions agree with TRBD1. The receptor was derived from a donor aged 40 or older with multiple myeloma. Sequenced input: a population of CD138-negative cells sorted from bone marrow. The CDR3 bases are TGTGCCAGCAGCCAAGATATGGGACAGATTACAACTAATGAAAAACTGTTTTTT. It encodes CASSQDMGQITTNEKLFF.